This record concerns one TCR beta chain sequence. Grouping used clinical history reported by participants in a survey and questionnaire. Recovered Cohort 3 donors showed two negative PCRs, clearance, or symptom resolution. In the original analysis: The assay estimated nucleated cells by amplifying reference gene primers. The method was immunoSEQ multiplex PCR; TCRdb's version includes in-frame clones alone and lacks a portion of them. That table is the source of V, J and clone size, and D and trimming were worked out from the DNA. The sample has about 300,000 clones; 86% are singletons. The entry originates in a study of blood T cell repertoires in COVID-19. There are 14 residues in the CDR3. Germline CDR1 and CDR2: PRHDT and FYEKMQ (reference sequence). The trim removed 5 bases at V and 8 bases at J, leaving 6 bases unmatched.

The clonotype was recovered from a young man who had recovered from COVID-19. The material sequenced was PBMCs or T cells enriched from blood (not recorded which). This chain links TRBV13 with TRBJ1-2, with 12 bases fitting TRBD1. CDR3 DNA: TGTGCCAGCAGCCAGTTTGGGACAGGGGGCGGCTACACCTTC. Its translation: CASSQFGTGGGYTF.